This T cell receptor (beta chain) originates from a study of neoadjuvant anti-PD-1 for oral cavity cancer. Study details: Nivolumab at 3 mg/kg was mostly given biweekly, three to four doses, pre-surgery. Overall study results and limits: Higher pretreatment Treg/Th17 ratios tracked higher pretreatment blood clonality.

Profiling relied on immunoSEQ multiplex PCR, and the TCRdb table lists in-frame clones only, not all of them. The profile covers tens of thousands of clones, with around 83% appearing a single time and 3% to 3.5% taken by the ten largest. Points on this clone: Its antigen is still unknown.

PBMCs were not maintained or expanded in culture before analysis. The germline V gene encodes CDR1 SGHVS and CDR2 FQNEAQ. Trimming took 7 bases from V and 5 from J; bases not matched to a gene: 7. This CDR3 has 14 residues. The chain couples TRBV7-8 to TRBJ2-1, with 8 bases aligning to TRBD1. The input for sequencing was PBMCs, taken before nivolumab (anti-PD-1) treatment. This receptor was identified in a person aged 35 to 85 with oral cavity squamous cell carcinoma. The CDR3, as DNA: TGTGCCAGCAATAACAGGGGGTTAGACAATGAGCAGTTCTTC. It yields the protein CASNNRGLDNEQFF.